This section outlines one T cell receptor beta chain sequence together with its context. TCRdb's table, derived via immunoSEQ multiplex PCR, lists solely in-frame clones and lacks some. The sample shows 250,000 to 350,000 clones, 85% to 90% of them seen only once. The entry originates in a study of blood T cell repertoires in COVID-19. The overall study: From T cells, B-cell-depleted T cells, or PBMCs came the material, which was cDNA or gDNA.

Trimming at V came to 8 bases and at J to 2 bases, leaving 12 bases not matched to a gene. This CDR3 comprises 17 residues. The germline V gene encodes CDR1 MNHEY and CDR2 SMNVEV (reference sequence). J is TRBJ2-6 and V is TRBV27; 7 nucleotides line up with TRBD1. The receptor was isolated from a young woman with acute COVID-19. Material for sequencing was PBMCs or T cells enriched from blood (not recorded which). The CDR3 spells CASARDRNIAGANVLTF. The CDR3 nucleotides are TGTGCCAGCGCCCGGGACAGAAATATAGCTGGGGCCAACGTCCTGACTTTC.